These T cell receptor beta chains were read from a single sample in a study of cytomegalovirus exposure and HLA in healthy donors. The protocol was immunoSEQ multiplex PCR, while the TCRdb copy is restricted to in-frame clones and leaves out a portion. The repertoire holds some 130,000 clones, 77% seen once, with approximately 2% in the top ten. The source material was PBMCs. The source is a man in his thirties or forties in good health and CMV-seronegative. Both conserved end residues are part of each CDR3. D genes are given only for firm matches. The listing skips clone size in some rows; elsewhere it reads once, few, many or a size class.

d_call j_call clone_size v_call cdr3_length cdr3_aa cdr3_nt
TRBD2 TRBJ2-7 . TRBV6-5 15 CASRPGTGGSYEQYF TGTGCCAGCAGGCCCGGGACGGGGGGATCCTACGAGCAGTACTTC
TRBD1 TRBJ2-1 . TRBV30 13 CAWGQGAGDEQFF TGTGCCTGGGGACAGGGGGCTGGGGATGAGCAGTTCTTC
TRBD2 TRBJ2-1 . TRBV7-6 19 CASSSIRWGLAGGNNEQFF TGTGCCAGCAGCTCCATTAGGTGGGGTCTAGCGGGAGGGAACAATGAGCAGTTCTTC
. TRBJ2-7 . TRBV7-3 14 CASSPNRANYEQYF TGTGCCAGCAGCCCTAACAGGGCCAACTACGAGCAGTACTTC
. TRBJ2-7 few TRBV7-2 13 CASSSNWGEGQYF TGTGCCAGCAGCTCCAATTGGGGGGAAGGGCAGTACTTC
. TRBJ1-4 . TRBV28 11 CATSQYPTLFF TGTGCCACCAGTCAATACCCAACTCTGTTTTTT
TRBD2 TRBJ2-3 . TRBV27 15 CATKGASGSLDTQYF TGTGCCACAAAAGGGGCTAGCGGGAGTTTGGATACGCAGTATTTT
. TRBJ2-1 . TRBV10-3 12 CAIRSFRDEQFF TGTGCCATCAGAAGCTTCCGCGATGAGCAGTTCTTC
TRBD2 TRBJ2-1 few TRBV7-3 16 CASSLGTSGSGHEQFF TGTGCCAGCAGCCTCGGGACTAGCGGGAGTGGCCATGAGCAGTTCTTC
. TRBJ1-5 . TRBV11-2 14 CASSKAGSNQPQHF TGTGCCAGCAGCAAGGCGGGAAGCAATCAGCCCCAGCATTTT
TRBD1 TRBJ1-1 . TRBV29-1 11 CSAHETGKAFF TGCAGCGCCCATGAGACAGGGAAAGCTTTCTTT
TRBD1 TRBJ1-5 . TRBV10-2 17 CASSDSWRGRSNQPQHF TGCGCCAGCAGTGATTCTTGGAGGGGGCGGAGCAATCAGCCCCAGCATTTT
TRBD1 TRBJ1-1 . TRBV19 15 CASSILAGGRTEAFF TGTGCCAGTAGTATCCTTGCAGGGGGAAGGACTGAAGCTTTCTTT
. TRBJ2-1 once TRBV5-1 16 CASSLGIGAGPLEQFF TGCGCCAGCAGCTTGGGCATCGGGGCGGGACCCCTTGAGCAGTTCTTC
. TRBJ2-1 . TRBV11-2 16 CASSSNGLSSYNEQFF TGTGCCAGCAGCTCGAATGGACTGTCCTCCTACAATGAGCAGTTCTTC
TRBD2 TRBJ2-1 . TRBV10-1 15 CASSDALAGSNEQFF TGCGCCAGCAGTGATGCGCTAGCGGGAAGCAATGAGCAGTTCTTC
. TRBJ2-1 . TRBV7-3 15 CASSSRQGRVNEQFF TGTGCCAGCAGCTCCCGGCAGGGGCGGGTCAATGAGCAGTTCTTC
TRBD1 TRBJ2-5 few TRBV4-2 14 CASRLGQEEQTQYF TGTGCCAGCAGACTGGGACAGGAGGAACAGACCCAGTACTTC
. TRBJ1-4 . TRBV19 14 CASSIRHSSEKLFF TGTGCCAGTAGTATTCGGCACAGCTCTGAAAAACTGTTTTTT
. TRBJ2-1 few TRBV18 13 CASSLNQGVEQFF TGTGCCAGCTCCCTGAATCAGGGCGTTGAGCAGTTCTTC
TRBD2 TRBJ2-3 . TRBV15 15 CATRGRTSGTDTQYF TGTGCCACCAGGGGTCGGACTAGCGGTACAGATACGCAGTATTTT
. TRBJ1-5 . TRBV30 14 CAWSPKDRDQPQHF TGTGCCTGGAGTCCGAAGGACAGAGATCAGCCCCAGCATTTT
. TRBJ1-5 . TRBV19 14 CASSIVRQGQPQHF TGTGCCAGTAGTATAGTCAGGCAGGGACAGCCCCAGCATTTT
. TRBJ2-2 once TRBV18 14 CASSPRAENGELFF TGTGCCAGCTCACCCCGAGCCGAAAACGGGGAGCTGTTTTTT
. TRBJ2-1 few TRBV7-8 13 CASCRTIYNEQFF TGTGCCAGCTGCAGGACTATCTACAATGAGCAGTTCTTC
. TRBJ2-1 . TRBV5-1 15 CASSLAENGDNEQFF TGCGCCAGCAGCTTGGCCGAGAACGGGGACAATGAGCAGTTCTTC
. TRBJ2-5 few TRBV2 13 CASSVVRAETQYF TGTGCCAGCAGTGTGGTCAGGGCAGAGACCCAGTACTTC
. TRBJ2-3 . TRBV6-1 13 CASRDFITDTQYF TGTGCCAGCCGGGACTTCATCACAGATACGCAGTATTTT
. TRBJ2-3 . TRBV9 16 CASSVGVTESTDTQYF TGTGCCAGCAGCGTAGGTGTAACGGAGAGCACAGATACGCAGTATTTT
TRBD1 TRBJ2-2 . TRBV29-1 17 CSVSRPGTGVNTGELFF TGCAGCGTTTCTCGTCCCGGGACAGGGGTCAACACCGGGGAGCTGTTTTTT
TRBD2 TRBJ2-3 . TRBV10-2 15 CASRVGGSGTDTQYF TGCGCCAGCAGGGTTGGCGGGAGTGGCACAGATACGCAGTATTTT
TRBD1 TRBJ1-4 . TRBV5-1 18 CASSSGTGNRWGNEKLFF TGCGCCAGCAGCTCCGGGACAGGGAACCGGTGGGGGAATGAAAAACTGTTTTTT
. TRBJ2-7 . TRBV11-3 17 CASSLAVNRDRGYEQYF TGTGCCAGCAGCTTAGCGGTTAACAGGGACCGCGGGTACGAGCAGTACTTC
TRBD2 TRBJ2-5 . TRBV5-1 16 CASSLLGLAGGETQYF TGCGCCAGCAGCTTGTTGGGACTAGCGGGAGGTGAGACCCAGTACTTC
TRBD2 TRBJ2-3 . TRBV6-1 12 CASRRELDTQYF TGTGCCAGCAGGCGGGAGCTTGATACGCAGTATTTT
TRBD1 TRBJ2-7 once TRBV10-3 16 CAISEWGTGGSYEQYF TGTGCCATCAGTGAGTGGGGGACAGGGGGCTCCTACGAGCAGTACTTC
. TRBJ1-4 . TRBV2 14 CASRGRGLEEKLFF TGTGCCAGCAGGGGGCGCGGTTTAGAAGAAAAACTGTTTTTT
. TRBJ2-7 . TRBV11-2 11 CASSSFLEQYF TGTGCCAGCAGCTCCTTTCTCGAGCAGTACTTC
. TRBJ2-3 few TRBV7-3 14 CASSSRLTTDTQYF TGTGCCAGCAGCTCCCGACTAACCACAGATACGCAGTATTTT
TRBD1 TRBJ2-2 . TRBV9 14 CASSHPTGPGELFF TGTGCCAGCAGTCACCCGACAGGGCCCGGGGAGCTGTTTTTT
. TRBJ1-5 . TRBV7-3 13 CASGGRTSQPQHF TGTGCCAGCGGGGGACGGACTAGTCAGCCCCAGCATTTT
. TRBJ1-4 . TRBV6-6 11 CASSRDEKLFF TGTGCCAGCAGTAGAGATGAAAAACTGTTTTTT
TRBD1 TRBJ2-1 . TRBV19 16 CASSILRQGSYNEQFF TGTGCCAGTAGTATATTAAGACAGGGCTCCTACAATGAGCAGTTCTTC
. TRBJ2-7 . TRBV28 17 CASSPEGFGRGVYEQYF TGTGCCAGCAGCCCGGAGGGGTTTGGCAGGGGGGTCTACGAGCAGTACTTC
. TRBJ2-2 . TRBV5-1 15 CATRRDLGGTGELFF TGCGCCACCCGTCGAGACCTAGGTGGGACCGGGGAGCTGTTTTTT